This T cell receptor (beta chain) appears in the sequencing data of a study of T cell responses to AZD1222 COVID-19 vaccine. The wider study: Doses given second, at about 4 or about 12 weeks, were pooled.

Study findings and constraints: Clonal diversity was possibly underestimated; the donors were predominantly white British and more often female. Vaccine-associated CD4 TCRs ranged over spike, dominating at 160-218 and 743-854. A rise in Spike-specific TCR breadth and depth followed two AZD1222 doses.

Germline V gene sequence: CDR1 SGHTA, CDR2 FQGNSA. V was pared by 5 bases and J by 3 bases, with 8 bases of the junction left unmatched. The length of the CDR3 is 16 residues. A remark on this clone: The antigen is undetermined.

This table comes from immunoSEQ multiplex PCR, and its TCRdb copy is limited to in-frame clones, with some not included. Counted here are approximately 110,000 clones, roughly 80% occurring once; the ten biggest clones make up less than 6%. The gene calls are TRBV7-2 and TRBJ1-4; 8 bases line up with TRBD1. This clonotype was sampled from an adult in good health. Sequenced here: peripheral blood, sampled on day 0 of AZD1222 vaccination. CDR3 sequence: CASSTQGASANEKLFF. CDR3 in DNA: TGTGCCAGCAGCACCCAGGGGGCCTCGGCTAATGAAAAACTGTTTTTT.